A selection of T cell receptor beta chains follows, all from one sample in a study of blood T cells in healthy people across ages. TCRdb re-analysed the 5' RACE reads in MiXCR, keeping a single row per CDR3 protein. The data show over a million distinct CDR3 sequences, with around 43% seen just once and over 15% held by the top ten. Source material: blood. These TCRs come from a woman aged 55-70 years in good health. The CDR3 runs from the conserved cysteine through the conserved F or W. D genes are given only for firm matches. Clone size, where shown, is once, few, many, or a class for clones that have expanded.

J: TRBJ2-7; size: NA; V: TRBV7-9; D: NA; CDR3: CASSLALPPYEQYF; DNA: TGTGCCAGCAGCTTAGCCTTACCCCCCTACGAGCAGTACTTC
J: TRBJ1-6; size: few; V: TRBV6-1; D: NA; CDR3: CASKTGQFNSPLHF; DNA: TGTGCCAGCAAGACAGGACAGTTTAATTCACCCCTCCACTTT
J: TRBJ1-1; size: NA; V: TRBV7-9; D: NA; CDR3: CASTPSYRANTEAFF; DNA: TGTGCCAGCACCCCGAGTTATAGGGCGAACACTGAAGCTTTCTTT
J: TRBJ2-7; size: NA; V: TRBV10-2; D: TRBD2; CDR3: CASSAPLGRTSRFSYEQYF; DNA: TGCGCCAGCAGTGCCCCCCTGGGCCGGACTAGTAGATTCTCCTACGAGCAGTACTTC
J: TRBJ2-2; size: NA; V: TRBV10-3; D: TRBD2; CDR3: CAIVGTTPGELFF; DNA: TGTGCCATCGTCGGGACTACCCCCGGGGAGCTGTTTTTT
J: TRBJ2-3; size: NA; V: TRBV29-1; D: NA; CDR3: CSVGGGVRTDTQYF; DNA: TGCAGCGTTGGGGGCGGGGTTCGCACAGATACGCAGTATTTT
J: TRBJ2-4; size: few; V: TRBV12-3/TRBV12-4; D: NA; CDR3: CASSFSLAKNIQYF; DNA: TGTGCCAGCAGTTTTTCCCTAGCCAAAAACATTCAGTACTTC
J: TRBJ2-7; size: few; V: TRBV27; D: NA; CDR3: CASSLGGAASEQYF; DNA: TGTGCCAGCAGTTTAGGGGGGGCAGCAAGCGAGCAGTACTTC
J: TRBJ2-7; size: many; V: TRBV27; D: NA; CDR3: CASSLGHGYEQYF; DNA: TGTGCCAGCAGTTTAGGACATGGCTACGAGCAGTACTTC
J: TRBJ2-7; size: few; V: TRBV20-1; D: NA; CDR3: CSAFETSYEQYF; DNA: TGCAGTGCTTTCGAAACCTCCTACGAGCAGTACTTC
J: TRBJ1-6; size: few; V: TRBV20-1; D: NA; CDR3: CSAIDATHYNSPLHF; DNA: TGCAGTGCTATCGATGCCACTCACTATAATTCACCCCTCCACTTT
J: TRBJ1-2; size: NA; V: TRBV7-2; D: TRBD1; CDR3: CASSSPSKPRQGPNYGYTF; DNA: TGTGCCAGCAGCTCCCCATCAAAACCTCGACAGGGCCCTAACTATGGCTACACCTTC
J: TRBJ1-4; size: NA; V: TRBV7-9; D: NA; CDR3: CASSLGPRSNEKLFF; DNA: TGTGCCAGCAGCTTAGGACCGAGATCTAATGAAAAACTGTTTTTT
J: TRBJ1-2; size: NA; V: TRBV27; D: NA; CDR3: CASGNRFLDYGYTF; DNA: TGTGCCAGCGGAAACAGATTCCTTGACTATGGCTACACCTTC
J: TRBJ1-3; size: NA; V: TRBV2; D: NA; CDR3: CASSEPRSGNTIYF; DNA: TGTGCCAGCAGTGAACCCAGGTCTGGAAACACCATATATTTT
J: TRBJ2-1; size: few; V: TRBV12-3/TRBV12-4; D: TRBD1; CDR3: CASSRDRARKYNEQFF; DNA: TGTGCCAGCAGTAGGGACAGGGCCCGTAAGTACAATGAGCAGTTCTTC
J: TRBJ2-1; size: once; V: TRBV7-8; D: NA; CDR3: CASSFWRPDGVGGYEQFF; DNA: TGTGCCAGCAGCTTTTGGCGGCCAGACGGGGTGGGAGGCTATGAGCAGTTCTTC
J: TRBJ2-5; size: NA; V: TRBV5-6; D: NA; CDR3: CASSPPVSAQETQYF; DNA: TGTGCCAGCAGCCCCCCGGTTAGCGCCCAAGAGACCCAGTACTTC
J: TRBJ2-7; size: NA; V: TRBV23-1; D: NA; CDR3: CASSPPMRGGFYEQYF; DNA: TGCGCCAGCAGTCCCCCAATGCGGGGCGGGTTTTACGAGCAGTACTTC
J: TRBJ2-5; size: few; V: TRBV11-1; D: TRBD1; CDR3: CASSLNGQGQQETQYF; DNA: TGTGCCAGCAGCTTAAATGGACAGGGCCAACAAGAGACCCAGTACTTC
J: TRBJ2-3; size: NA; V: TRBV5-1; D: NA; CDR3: CASTASADTQYF; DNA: TGCGCCAGCACAGCAAGCGCAGATACGCAGTATTTT
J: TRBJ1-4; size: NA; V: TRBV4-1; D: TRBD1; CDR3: CASSHDPGQINEKLFF; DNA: TGCGCCAGCAGCCACGACCCGGGACAGATTAATGAAAAACTGTTTTTT
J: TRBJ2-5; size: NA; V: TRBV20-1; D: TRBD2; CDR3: CSARASGRKNETQYF; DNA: TGCAGTGCTAGAGCTAGCGGGAGGAAGAACGAGACCCAGTACTTC
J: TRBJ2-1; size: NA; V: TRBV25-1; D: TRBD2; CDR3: CASSDTSVPNEQFF; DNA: TGTGCCAGCAGTGATACTAGCGTACCGAATGAGCAGTTCTTC
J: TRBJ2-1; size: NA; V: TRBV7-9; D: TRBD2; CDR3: CASSPFGRESVKNEQFF; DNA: TGTGCCAGCAGCCCCTTCGGGCGGGAGTCTGTCAAGAATGAGCAGTTCTTC
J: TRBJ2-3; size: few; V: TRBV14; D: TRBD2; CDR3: CASSLVAGGIANTQYF; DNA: TGTGCCAGCAGCCTCGTAGCGGGAGGAATAGCTAATACGCAGTATTTT
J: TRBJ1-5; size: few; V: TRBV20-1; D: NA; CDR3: CSARERGLSYQPQHF; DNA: TGCAGTGCTAGAGAAAGGGGACTTTCCTATCAGCCCCAGCATTTT
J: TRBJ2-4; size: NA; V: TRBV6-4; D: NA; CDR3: CASSDRDGLRDIQYF; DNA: TGTGCCAGCAGTGACCGGGACGGATTACGGGACATTCAGTACTTC
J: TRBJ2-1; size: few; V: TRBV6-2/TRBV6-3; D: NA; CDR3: CASFGLPSYNEQFF; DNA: TGTGCCAGCTTCGGATTACCCTCCTACAATGAGCAGTTCTTC
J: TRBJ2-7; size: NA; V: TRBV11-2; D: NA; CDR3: CASSLDRQGGVVEQYF; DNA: TGTGCCAGCAGCTTAGACCGACAGGGAGGGGTAGTCGAGCAGTACTTC
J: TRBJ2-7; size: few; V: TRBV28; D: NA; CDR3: CASSLPTESSYEQYF; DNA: TGTGCCAGCAGTTTACCGACGGAGAGCTCCTACGAGCAGTACTTC
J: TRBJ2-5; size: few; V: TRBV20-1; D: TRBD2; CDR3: CSASQIAGGVQETQYF; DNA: TGCAGTGCTAGTCAGATAGCGGGAGGGGTCCAAGAGACCCAGTACTTC
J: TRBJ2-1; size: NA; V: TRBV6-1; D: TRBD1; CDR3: CASSSQGAGTYNEQFF; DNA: TGTGCCAGCAGTTCACAGGGGGCGGGTACCTACAATGAGCAGTTCTTC
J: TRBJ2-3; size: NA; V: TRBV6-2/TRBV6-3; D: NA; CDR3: CASSYSRARVTDTQYF; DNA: TGTGCCAGCAGTTACTCGAGGGCGCGGGTCACAGATACGCAGTATTTT
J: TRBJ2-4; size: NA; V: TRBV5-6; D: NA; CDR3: CANSPQQGLIQYF; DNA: TGTGCCAACAGCCCACAACAGGGATTGATTCAGTACTTC
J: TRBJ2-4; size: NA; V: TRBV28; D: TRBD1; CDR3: CVSRGGEGGFYTNIQYF; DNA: TGTGTCAGCAGGGGTGGGGAAGGGGGCTTCTACACAAACATTCAGTACTTC
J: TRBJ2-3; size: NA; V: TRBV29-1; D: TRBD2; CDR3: CSAAGLAGTDTQYF; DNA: TGCAGCGCCGCTGGACTAGCGGGTACAGATACGCAGTATTTT
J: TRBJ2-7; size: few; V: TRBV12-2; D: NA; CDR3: CASRLSREGMNEQYF; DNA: TGTGCAAGTCGCTTATCCAGGGAAGGTATGAACGAGCAGTACTTC
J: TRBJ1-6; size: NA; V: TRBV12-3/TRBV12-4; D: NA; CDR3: CASSLGALSPLHF; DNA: TGTGCCAGCAGTTTAGGGGCGCTTTCACCCCTCCACTTT
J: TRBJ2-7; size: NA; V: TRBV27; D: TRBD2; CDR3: CASSSSARSGRALYEQYF; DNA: TGTGCCAGCAGTTCGTCCGCGCGGAGCGGGAGGGCTCTTTACGAGCAGTACTTC
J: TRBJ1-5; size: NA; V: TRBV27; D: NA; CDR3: CASSDSGRPQHF; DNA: TGTGCCAGCAGTGACAGTGGGAGGCCCCAGCATTTT
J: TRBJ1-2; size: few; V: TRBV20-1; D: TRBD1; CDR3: CSVPDRLNGYTF; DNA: TGCAGTGTCCCGGACAGGCTAAACGGCTACACCTTC
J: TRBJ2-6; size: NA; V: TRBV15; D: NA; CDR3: CATSRDPGLFGANVLTF; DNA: TGTGCCACCAGCAGAGATCCCGGCCTATTTGGGGCCAACGTCCTGACTTTC
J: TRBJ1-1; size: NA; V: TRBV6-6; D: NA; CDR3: CASSYLDPHPDPEAFF; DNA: TGTGCCAGCAGTTACTTAGACCCACACCCGGACCCTGAAGCTTTCTTT
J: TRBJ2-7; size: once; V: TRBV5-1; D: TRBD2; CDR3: CASSLGTSRYEQYF; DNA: TGCGCCAGCAGCTTGGGGACTAGTCGGTACGAGCAGTACTTC
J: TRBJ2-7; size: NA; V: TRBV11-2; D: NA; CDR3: CASSLGQHSYNEQYF; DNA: TGTGCCAGCAGCCTCGGTCAGCATTCCTACAATGAGCAGTACTTC
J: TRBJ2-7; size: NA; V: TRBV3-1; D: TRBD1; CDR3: CASSQASGTGRRWERYEQYF; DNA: TGTGCCAGCAGCCAAGCGTCCGGGACAGGGAGGCGGTGGGAGAGATACGAGCAGTACTTC
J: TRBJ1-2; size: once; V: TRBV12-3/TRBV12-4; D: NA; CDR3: CASSLLPGGYTF; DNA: TGTGCCAGCAGTTTACTGCCTGGTGGCTACACCTTC
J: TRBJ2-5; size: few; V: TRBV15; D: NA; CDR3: CATSMSPRGSQYF; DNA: TGTGCCACCAGCATGAGCCCTCGCGGTTCCCAGTACTTC
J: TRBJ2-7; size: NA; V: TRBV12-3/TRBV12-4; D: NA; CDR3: CASSASLLLPEQYF; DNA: TGTGCCAGCAGTGCCAGCCTTCTCCTTCCCGAGCAGTACTTC
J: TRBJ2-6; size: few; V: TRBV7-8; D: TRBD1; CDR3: CASSLAAAGGLSGANVLTF; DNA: TGTGCCAGCAGCTTAGCGGCGGCAGGGGGCCTCTCTGGGGCCAACGTCCTGACTTTC
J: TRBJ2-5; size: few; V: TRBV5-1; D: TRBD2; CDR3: CASSLAALAGSPAWQETQYF; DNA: TGCGCCAGCAGCCTGGCCGCACTAGCGGGCAGCCCTGCGTGGCAAGAGACCCAGTACTTC
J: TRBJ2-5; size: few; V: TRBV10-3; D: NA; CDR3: CAISGGPSREETQYF; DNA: TGTGCCATCAGTGGAGGCCCTTCGAGGGAAGAGACCCAGTACTTC